This TCR beta chain was sequenced during a study of OX40 agonist ivuxolimab in advanced cancers. Study background: Dose-escalation patients suffered from hepatocellular carcinoma, melanoma, renal cell or head and neck cancer. A partial response was reached by three patients: one with hepatocellular carcinoma and two with cutaneous melanoma.

Produced via immunoSEQ multiplex PCR; TCRdb's table is partial and in-frame only. This repertoire shows tens of thousands of clones, approximately 80% found once; its top ten account for roughly 36%. This CDR3 has 16 residues. Per germline, CDR1 SGHVS and CDR2 FNYEAQ. V dropped 1 base and J dropped 9; count of bases not matched to a gene: 7. This clone occurred once. Autoimmune disease history or systemic immunosuppression led to patients being barred. Sampled blood was obtained at baseline, cycle 4 day 1, and cycle 7 day 1. This sequence originates from an adult with an advanced solid tumor such as melanoma, head and neck, liver or kidney cancer. The material was CD4+ or CD8+ T cells sorted from blood, obtained in a trial of the OX40 agonist ivuxolimab. The chain employs TRBV7-6 and TRBJ2-1, with 12 bases lining up with TRBD2. CDR3 DNA: TGTGCCAGCAGCTTAGGTGCTAGCGGGGGGGCAGGTGAGCAGTTCTTC. Its translation is CASSLGASGGAGEQFF.